What follows is one TCR beta chain and its context. Its matching antigen is unknown. The entry originates in a study of cytomegalovirus exposure and HLA in healthy donors. The primer mix had 60 Vbeta and 13 Jbeta primers. This table comes from immunoSEQ multiplex PCR, and its TCRdb copy is limited to in-frame clones, with some not included. This sample carries about 200,000 clones, 82% of them seen once, and the ten largest clones take 0.098%. Points from the study as a whole: HLA alleles showed associations with 15,000 to 20,000 TCR beta sequences in a later analysis, at a 0.05 false discovery rate. HLA restriction was apparent for most CMV-associated TCR beta chains in a later analysis. Reportedly, TCR beta sequences accurately predicted HLA-A and HLA-B alleles in most subjects.

This TCR was sampled from a boy aged 2 to 10 in good health and CMV-seronegative. Sequencing was carried out using PBMCs.

The CDR3 spells CASSLARQGSGELFF. The CDR3 nucleotides are TGTGCCAGCAGCTTAGCGCGCCAGGGAAGCGGGGAGCTGTTTTTT. The chain has TRBV7-9 and TRBJ2-2, with a tentative D call TRBD1 (5 bases). The germline V gene encodes CDR1 SEHNR and CDR2 FQNEAQ (reference sequence). Trimming removed 0 bases at V and 7 bases at J, with 12 bases between. The CDR3 spans 15 residues.